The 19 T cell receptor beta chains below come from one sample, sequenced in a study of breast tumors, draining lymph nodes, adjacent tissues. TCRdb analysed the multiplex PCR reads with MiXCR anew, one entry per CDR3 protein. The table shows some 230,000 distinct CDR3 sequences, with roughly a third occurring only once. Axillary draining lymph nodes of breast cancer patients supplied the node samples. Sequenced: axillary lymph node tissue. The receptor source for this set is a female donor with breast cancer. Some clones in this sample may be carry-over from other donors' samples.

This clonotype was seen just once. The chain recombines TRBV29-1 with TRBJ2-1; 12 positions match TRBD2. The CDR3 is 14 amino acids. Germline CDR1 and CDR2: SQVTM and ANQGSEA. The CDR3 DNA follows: TGCAGGCCTAGCGGGGGGGCCGTCTACAATGAGCAGTTCTTC. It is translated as CRPSGGAVYNEQFF.

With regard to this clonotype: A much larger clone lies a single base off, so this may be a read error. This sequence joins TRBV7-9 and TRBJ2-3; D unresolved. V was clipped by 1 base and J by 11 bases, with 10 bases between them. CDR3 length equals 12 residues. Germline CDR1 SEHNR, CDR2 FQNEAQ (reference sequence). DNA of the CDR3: TGTGCCAGCAGCTTAGAGGTCCTTATGCAGTATTTT. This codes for CASSLEVLMQYF.

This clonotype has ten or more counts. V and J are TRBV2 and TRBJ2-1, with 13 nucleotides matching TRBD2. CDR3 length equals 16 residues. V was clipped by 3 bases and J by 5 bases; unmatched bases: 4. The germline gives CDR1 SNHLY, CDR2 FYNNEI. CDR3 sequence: CASSDSGLAGHNEQFF. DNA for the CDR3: TGTGCCAGCAGTGACTCGGGACTAGCGGGGCACAATGAGCAGTTCTTC. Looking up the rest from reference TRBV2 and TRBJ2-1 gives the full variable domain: EPEVTQTPSHQVTQMGQEVILRCVPISNHLYFYWYRQILGQKVEFLVSFYNNEISEKSEIFDDQFSVERPDGSNFTLKIRSTKLEDSAMYFCASSDSGLAGHNEQFFGPGTRLTVL.

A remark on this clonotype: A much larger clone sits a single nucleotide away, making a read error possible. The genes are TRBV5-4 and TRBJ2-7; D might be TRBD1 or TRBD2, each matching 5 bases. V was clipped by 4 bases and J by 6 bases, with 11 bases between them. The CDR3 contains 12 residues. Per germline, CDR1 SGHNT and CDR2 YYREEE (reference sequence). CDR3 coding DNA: TGTGCCAGCAGCAAGAGGGGATCCGAGCAGTACTTC. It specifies CASSKRGSEQYF.

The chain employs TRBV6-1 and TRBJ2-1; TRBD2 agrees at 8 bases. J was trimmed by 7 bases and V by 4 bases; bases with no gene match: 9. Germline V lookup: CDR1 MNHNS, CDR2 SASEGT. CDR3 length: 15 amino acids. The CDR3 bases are TGTGCCAGCAGTGCTCGGGGGGGCTTTTGGAATGAGCAGTTCTTC. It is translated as CASSARGGFWNEQFF.

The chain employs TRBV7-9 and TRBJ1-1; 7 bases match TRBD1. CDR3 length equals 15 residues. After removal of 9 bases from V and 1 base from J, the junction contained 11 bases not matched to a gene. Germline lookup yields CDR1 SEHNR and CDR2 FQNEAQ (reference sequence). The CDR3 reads CASRGRGRWNTEAFF. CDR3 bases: TGTGCCAGTCGGGGGAGGGGGCGGTGGAACACTGAAGCTTTCTTT.

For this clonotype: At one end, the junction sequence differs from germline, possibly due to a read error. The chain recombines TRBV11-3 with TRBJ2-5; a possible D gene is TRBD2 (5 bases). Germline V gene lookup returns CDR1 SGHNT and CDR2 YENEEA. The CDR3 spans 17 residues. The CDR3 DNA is TGTGCCAGCAGCAATGTAAATCGGTGGGAGAAGCAAGAGGCCCAGTACTTC. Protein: CASSNVNRWEKQEAQYF.

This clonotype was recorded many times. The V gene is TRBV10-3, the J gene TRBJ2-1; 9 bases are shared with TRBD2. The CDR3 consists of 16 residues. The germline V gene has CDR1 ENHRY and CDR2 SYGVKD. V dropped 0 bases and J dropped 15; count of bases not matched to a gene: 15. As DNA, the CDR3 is TGTGCCATCAGTGAGTCGGGAACTAGCGGGTATTCCGGGGGGTTCTTC. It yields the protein CAISESGTSGYSGGFF.

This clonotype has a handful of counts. CDR3 region: CASSPPISDPNTGELFF. The CDR3, as DNA: TGTGCCAGCAGCCCCCCCATTAGCGACCCGAACACCGGGGAGCTGTTTTTT. This sequence joins TRBV2 and TRBJ2-2; D might be TRBD2 (5 bases). Per germline, CDR1 SNHLY and CDR2 FYNNEI. The germline V and J ends were trimmed by 6 bases and 0 bases, with 17 bases remaining between them. The CDR3 covers 17 residues.

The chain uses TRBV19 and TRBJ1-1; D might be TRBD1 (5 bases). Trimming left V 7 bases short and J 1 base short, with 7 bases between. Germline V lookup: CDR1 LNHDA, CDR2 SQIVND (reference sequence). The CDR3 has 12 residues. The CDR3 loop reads CASTDRNTEAFF. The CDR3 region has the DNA TGTGCCAGTACCGACAGGAACACTGAAGCTTTCTTT.

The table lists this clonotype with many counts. CDR3 residues: CATSDPTGQGLSTDTQYF. The CDR3 coding sequence is TGTGCCACCAGTGATCCAACCGGACAGGGTCTAAGCACAGATACGCAGTATTTT. The chain recombines TRBV24-1 with TRBJ2-3; 8 bases are a match to TRBD1. Germline trimming cut 3 bases from V and 0 bases from J; bases unmatched to any gene: 10. CDR3 length: 18 amino acids. CDR1 KGHDR and CDR2 SFDVKD come from the germline V gene.

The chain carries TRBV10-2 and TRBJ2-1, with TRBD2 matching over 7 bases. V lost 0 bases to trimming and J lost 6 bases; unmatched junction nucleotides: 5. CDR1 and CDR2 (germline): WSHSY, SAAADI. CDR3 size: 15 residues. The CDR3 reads CASSESLAAFNEQFF. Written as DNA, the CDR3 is TGCGCCAGCAGTGAGTCCCTAGCGGCCTTCAATGAGCAGTTCTTC.

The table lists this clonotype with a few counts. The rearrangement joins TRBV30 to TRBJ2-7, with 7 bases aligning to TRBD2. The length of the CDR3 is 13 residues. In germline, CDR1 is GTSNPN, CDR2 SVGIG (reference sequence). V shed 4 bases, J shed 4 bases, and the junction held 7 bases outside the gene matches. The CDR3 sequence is CAWKGAGRYEQYF. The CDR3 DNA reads TGTGCCTGGAAAGGAGCGGGGAGGTACGAGCAGTACTTC.

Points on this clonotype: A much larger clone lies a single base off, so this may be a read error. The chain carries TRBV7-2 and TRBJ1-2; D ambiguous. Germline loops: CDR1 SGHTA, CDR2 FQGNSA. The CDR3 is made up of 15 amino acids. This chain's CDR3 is CASSFQVPAYYGYPF. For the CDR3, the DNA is TGTGCCAGCAGCTTTCAGGTGCCAGCCTACTATGGCTACCCCTTC.

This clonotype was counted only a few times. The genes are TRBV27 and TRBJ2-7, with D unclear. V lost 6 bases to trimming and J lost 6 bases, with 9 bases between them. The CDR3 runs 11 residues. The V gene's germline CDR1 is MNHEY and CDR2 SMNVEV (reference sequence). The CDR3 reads CASRNGVEQYF. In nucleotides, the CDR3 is TGTGCCAGCAGGAATGGAGTCGAGCAGTACTTC.

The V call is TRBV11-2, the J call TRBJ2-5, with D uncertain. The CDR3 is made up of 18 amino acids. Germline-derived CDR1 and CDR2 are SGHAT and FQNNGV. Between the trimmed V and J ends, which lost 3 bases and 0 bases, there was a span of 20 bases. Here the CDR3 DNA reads TGTGCCAGCAGCTTGTCGACACCGCCCTATGGCTACCAAGAGACCCAGTACTTC. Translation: CASSLSTPPYGYQETQYF. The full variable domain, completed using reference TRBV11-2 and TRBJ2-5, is EAGVAQSPRYKIIEKRQSVAFWCNPISGHATLYWYQQILGQGPKLLIQFQNNGVVDDSQLPKDRFSAERLKGVDSTLKIQPAKLEDSAVYLCASSLSTPPYGYQETQYFGPGTRLLVL.

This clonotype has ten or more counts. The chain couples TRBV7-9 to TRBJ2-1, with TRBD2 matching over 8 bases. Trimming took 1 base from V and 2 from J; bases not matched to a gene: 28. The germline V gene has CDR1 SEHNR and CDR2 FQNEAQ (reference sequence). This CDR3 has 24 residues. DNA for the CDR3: TGTGCCAGCAGCTTAGGGGGGCGGGGGGCAATCAAGCGGGAGCAGAACTCCCCCTACAATGAGCAGTTCTTC. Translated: CASSLGGRGAIKREQNSPYNEQFF.

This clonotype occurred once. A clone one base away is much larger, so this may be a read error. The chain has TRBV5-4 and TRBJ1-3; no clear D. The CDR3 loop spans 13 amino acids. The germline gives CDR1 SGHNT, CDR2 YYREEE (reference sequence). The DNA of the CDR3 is TGTGCCAGCAGCTTGGGAGGGTCCAACACCGTATATTTT. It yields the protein CASSLGGSNTVYF.

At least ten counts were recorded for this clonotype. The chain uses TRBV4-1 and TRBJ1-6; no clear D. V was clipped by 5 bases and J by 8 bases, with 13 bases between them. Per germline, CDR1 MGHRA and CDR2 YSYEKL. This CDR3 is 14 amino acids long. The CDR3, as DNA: TGCGCCAGCAGCTCCCGGGCCCTGGATTCACCCCTCCACTTT. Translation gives CASSSRALDSPLHF.